The 8 T cell receptor beta chains listed next were all sequenced from one sample in a study of T cell changes during pregnancy in multiple sclerosis. Profiling relied on immunoSEQ multiplex PCR, and the TCRdb table lists in-frame clones only, not all of them. The repertoire has under 75,000 clones, 80% to 95% of them found once; the top ten carry about 2.9%. Sequencing used peripheral blood, obtained in the third trimester of pregnancy. These receptors originate from a female donor in good health, enrolled as a control in a pregnancy study.

This chain connects TRBV7-8 to TRBJ1-4, with TRBD1 identical over 7 bases. The CDR3 is 17 amino acids. CDR1 is SGHVS and CDR2 is FQNEAQ in the germline V gene. Losses at the gene ends were 4 bases for V and 2 bases for J; bases not matched to a gene: 10. DNA of the CDR3: TGTGCCAGCAGCTACCTGAGGGGGCAGGGCACTAATGAAAAACTGTTTTTT. It encodes CASSYLRGQGTNEKLFF.

V and J are TRBV28 and TRBJ1-2; D unresolved. Germline values: CDR1 MDHEN, CDR2 SYDVKM. The CDR3 runs 16 residues. Trimming stripped 2 bases from V and 2 bases from J, with 15 bases between. CDR3 coding DNA: TGTGCCAGCAGTTTAGGAGGCGGAGGGCCCAACTATGGCTACACCTTC. Translating gives CASSLGGGGPNYGYTF.

The chain joins TRBV7-7 to TRBJ2-1, with 11 bases fitting TRBD1. The germline V gene encodes CDR1 SSHAT and CDR2 FNYEAQ (reference sequence). The CDR3 consists of 15 residues. The trim removed 6 bases at V and 6 bases at J, leaving 7 bases unmatched. The DNA for the CDR3 is TGTGCCAGCAGTCGGGGACAGGGGGGGGTCAATGAGCAGTTCTTC. Encoded protein: CASSRGQGGVNEQFF.

The chain links TRBV6-1 to TRBJ2-7, with 10 bases lining up with TRBD2. The CDR3 is 13 amino acids. Germline V gene sequence: CDR1 MNHNS, CDR2 SASEGT. J gave up 2 bases and V 5 bases, and 0 bases lay outside the gene matches. The CDR3 region has the DNA TGTGCCAGCAGTCTAGCGGGAGCCTACGAGCAGTACTTC. Its translation: CASSLAGAYEQYF.

The chain combines TRBV4-3 with TRBJ2-2; 10 nucleotides match TRBD1. This CDR3 comprises 16 residues. Germline CDR1 and CDR2: LGHNA and YSLEER. J lost 3 bases, V lost 4 bases, and 5 bases had no gene match. In DNA, the CDR3 is TGCGCCAGCAGCCTAGAGGGGACAGGGGACACCGGGGAGCTGTTTTTT. This gives the protein CASSLEGTGDTGELFF.

The genes are TRBV11-3 and TRBJ2-1, with 7 positions matching TRBD2. This CDR3 contains 15 residues. Germline loops: CDR1 SGHNT, CDR2 YENEEA. The V and J ends lost 1 base and 7 bases, in that order; junction bases with no gene match: 7. Here the CDR3 reads CASSLGRGVLNEQFF. CDR3 sequence (DNA): TGTGCCAGCAGCTTAGGTCGGGGGGTTCTGAATGAGCAGTTCTTC.

The J gene is TRBJ2-7, the V gene TRBV6-5; D might be TRBD2 (5 bases). This CDR3 has 13 amino acids. Germline CDR1 MNHEY, CDR2 SVGAGI. Trimming removed 4 bases from V and 5 bases from J, with 12 bases in between. The CDR3 protein is CASSSRLADEQYF. The CDR3 DNA follows: TGTGCCAGCAGTTCCAGGCTAGCCGACGAGCAGTACTTC.

The chain links TRBV28 to TRBJ1-5, with TRBD1 identical over 7 bases. CDR3 length: 16 residues. Germline V lookup: CDR1 MDHEN, CDR2 SYDVKM. The trim removed 8 bases at V and 6 bases at J, leaving 16 bases unmatched. The CDR3 protein is CASVPGQQDVGQPQHF. The CDR3 coding sequence is TGTGCCAGCGTCCCGGGACAGCAAGACGTAGGTCAGCCCCAGCATTTT.